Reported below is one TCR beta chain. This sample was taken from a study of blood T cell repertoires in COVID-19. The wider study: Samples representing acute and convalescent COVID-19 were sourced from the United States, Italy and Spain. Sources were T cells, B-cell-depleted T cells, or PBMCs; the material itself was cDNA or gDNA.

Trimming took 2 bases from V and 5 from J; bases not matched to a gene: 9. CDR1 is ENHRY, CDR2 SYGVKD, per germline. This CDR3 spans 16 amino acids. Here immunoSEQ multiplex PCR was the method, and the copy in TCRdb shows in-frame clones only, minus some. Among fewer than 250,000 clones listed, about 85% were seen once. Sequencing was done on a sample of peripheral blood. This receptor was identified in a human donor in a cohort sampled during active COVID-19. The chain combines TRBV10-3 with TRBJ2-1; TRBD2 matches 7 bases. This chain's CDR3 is CAISESGAQAHNEQFF. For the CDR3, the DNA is TGTGCCATCAGTGAGAGCGGGGCTCAGGCTCACAATGAGCAGTTCTTC.